Shown below are 8 T cell receptor beta chains from a single sample sequenced in a study of cytomegalovirus exposure and HLA in healthy donors. A multiplex PCR was run with 60 Vbeta primers and 13 Jbeta primers. Profiled with immunoSEQ multiplex PCR; TCRdb holds only in-frame clones, not every one. The repertoire holds roughly 200,000 clones, with more than 85% as singletons. Sequenced: PBMCs. These TCRs come from a woman aged 18-35 years in good health and CMV-seronegative.

The table lists this clone with a count of one. DNA for the CDR3: TGTGCCAGCAGCCGACAACTGCTAGCGGGCATTCAAGAGACCCAGTACTTC. It yields the protein CASSRQLLAGIQETQYF. The chain carries TRBV13 and TRBJ2-5; 8 nucleotides agree with TRBD2. Germline V gene lookup returns CDR1 PRHDT and CDR2 FYEKMQ (reference sequence). The CDR3 is made up of 17 amino acids. V lost 5 bases, J lost 2 bases, and 13 bases stayed unmatched.

The rearrangement uses TRBV27 and TRBJ1-5; 7 bases are a match to TRBD1. V lost 6 bases to trimming and J lost 0 bases; unmatched junction nucleotides: 8. The CDR3 is 16 residues long. Germline loops: CDR1 MNHEY, CDR2 SMNVEV (reference sequence). CDR3 protein: CASSPGQPYSNQPQHF. The CDR3 region has the DNA TGTGCCAGCAGCCCGGGACAGCCTTATAGCAATCAGCCCCAGCATTTT.

J is TRBJ2-7 and V is TRBV4-1; TRBD2 might be the D (5 bases). Trimming stripped 2 bases from V and 6 bases from J, with 11 bases between. This CDR3 contains 13 residues. Germline assignment: CDR1 MGHRA and CDR2 YSYEKL. This CDR3 is CASSQLLGSEQYF. For the CDR3, the DNA is TGCGCCAGCAGCCAATTACTAGGGAGCGAGCAGTACTTC.

The rearrangement joins TRBV4-2 to TRBJ2-1; possibly TRBD2 for D (6 bases). This CDR3 is 15 amino acids long. V gave up 4 bases and J gave up 6 bases, with 16 bases separating them. Germline CDR1 LGHNA, CDR2 YNFKEQ. The CDR3 protein is CASSRGTLILNEQFF. CDR3 nucleotides: TGTGCCAGCAGCCGCGGGACTCTAATTCTCAATGAGCAGTTCTTC.

The V call is TRBV28, the J call TRBJ2-7; D is perhaps TRBD1 (6 bases). Germline lookup yields CDR1 MDHEN and CDR2 SYDVKM. The CDR3 spans 16 residues. Trimming left V 3 bases short and J 4 bases short, with 19 bases between. The DNA of the CDR3 is TGTGCCAGCAGTTTGTTGACAGGCGTGGGGCCGTACGAGCAGTACTTC. Its protein product is CASSLLTGVGPYEQYF.

This clone has a handful of counts. The chain has TRBV2 and TRBJ2-7; no firm D call. This CDR3 is 11 amino acids long. Trimming took off 5 bases at V and 0 bases at J, with 2 bases between the two ends. Germline loops: CDR1 SNHLY, CDR2 FYNNEI. The CDR3 region has the DNA TGTGCCAGCAGTCTCTCCTACGAGCAGTACTTC. The encoded protein is CASSLSYEQYF. Filled out from reference TRBV2 and TRBJ2-7, the complete variable domain reads EPEVTQTPSHQVTQMGQEVILRCVPISNHLYFYWYRQILGQKVEFLVSFYNNEISEKSEIFDDQFSVERPDGSNFTLKIRSTKLEDSAMYFCASSLSYEQYFGPGTRLTVT.

The genes are TRBV4-2 and TRBJ2-1; TRBD1 agrees at 8 bases. Germline V gene sequence: CDR1 LGHNA, CDR2 YNFKEQ. The CDR3 is made up of 15 amino acids. Losses at the gene ends were 6 bases for V and 6 bases for J; bases not matched to a gene: 10. CDR3 residues: CASSRDRRGPNEQFF. The CDR3 DNA sequence: TGTGCCAGCAGTCGAGACCGCAGGGGGCCCAATGAGCAGTTCTTC.

The chain links TRBV5-1 to TRBJ1-1, with 9 bases identical to TRBD1. The germline CDR1 and CDR2 sequences are SGHRS and YFSETQ. Trimming cost V 4 bases and J 1 base; bases outside gene matches: 5. The CDR3 is 15 amino acids. CDR3 amino acids: CASSPLQGANTEAFF. The CDR3 DNA follows: TGCGCCAGCAGCCCCTTACAGGGGGCGAACACTGAAGCTTTCTTT.